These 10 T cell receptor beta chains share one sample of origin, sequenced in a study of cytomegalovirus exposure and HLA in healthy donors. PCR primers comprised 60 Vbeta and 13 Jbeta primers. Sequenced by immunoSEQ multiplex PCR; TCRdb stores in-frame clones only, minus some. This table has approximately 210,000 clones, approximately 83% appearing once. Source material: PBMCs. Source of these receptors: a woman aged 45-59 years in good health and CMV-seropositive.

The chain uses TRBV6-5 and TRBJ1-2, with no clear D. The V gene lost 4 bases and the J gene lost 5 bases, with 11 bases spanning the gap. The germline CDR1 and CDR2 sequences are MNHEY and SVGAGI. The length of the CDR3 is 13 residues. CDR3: CASSSPREYGYTF. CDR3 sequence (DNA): TGTGCCAGCAGTTCGCCGCGGGAGTATGGCTACACCTTC.

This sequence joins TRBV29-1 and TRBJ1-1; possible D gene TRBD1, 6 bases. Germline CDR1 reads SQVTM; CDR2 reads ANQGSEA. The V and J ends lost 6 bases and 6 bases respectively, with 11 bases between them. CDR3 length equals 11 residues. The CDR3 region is CSVGQRAEAFF. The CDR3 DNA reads TGCAGCGTCGGACAGAGGGCTGAAGCTTTCTTT.

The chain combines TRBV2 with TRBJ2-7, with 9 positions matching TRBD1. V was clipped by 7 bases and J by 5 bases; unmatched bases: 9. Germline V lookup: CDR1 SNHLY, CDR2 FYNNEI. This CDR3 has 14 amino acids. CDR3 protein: CASTSGTGSHEQYF. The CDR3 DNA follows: TGTGCCAGCACTTCCGGGACAGGGTCCCACGAGCAGTACTTC.

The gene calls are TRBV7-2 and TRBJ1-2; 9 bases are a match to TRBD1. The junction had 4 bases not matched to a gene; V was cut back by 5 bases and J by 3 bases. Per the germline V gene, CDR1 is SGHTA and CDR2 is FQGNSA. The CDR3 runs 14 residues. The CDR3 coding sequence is TGTGCCAGCAGCCCCCGGACAGGGGACTATGGCTACACCTTC. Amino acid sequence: CASSPRTGDYGYTF.

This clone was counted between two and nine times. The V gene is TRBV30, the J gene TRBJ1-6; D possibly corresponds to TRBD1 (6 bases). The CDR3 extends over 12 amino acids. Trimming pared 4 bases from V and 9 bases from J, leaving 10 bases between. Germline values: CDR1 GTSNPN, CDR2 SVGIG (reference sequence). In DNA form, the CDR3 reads TGTGCCTGGAAGGGGGAAGGTTCACCCCTCCACTTT. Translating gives CAWKGEGSPLHF. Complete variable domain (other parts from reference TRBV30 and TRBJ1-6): SQTIHQWPATLVQPVGSPLSLECTVEGTSNPNLYWYRQAAGRGLQLLFYSVGIGQISSEVPQNLSASRPQDRQFILSSKKLLLSDSGFYLCAWKGEGSPLHFGNGTRLTVT.

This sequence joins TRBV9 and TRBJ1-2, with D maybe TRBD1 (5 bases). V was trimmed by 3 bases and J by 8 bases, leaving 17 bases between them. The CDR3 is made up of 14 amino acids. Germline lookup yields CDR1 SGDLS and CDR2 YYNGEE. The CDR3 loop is CASSAGIHTAGYTF. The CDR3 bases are TGTGCCAGCAGCGCAGGGATCCACACGGCGGGCTACACCTTC.

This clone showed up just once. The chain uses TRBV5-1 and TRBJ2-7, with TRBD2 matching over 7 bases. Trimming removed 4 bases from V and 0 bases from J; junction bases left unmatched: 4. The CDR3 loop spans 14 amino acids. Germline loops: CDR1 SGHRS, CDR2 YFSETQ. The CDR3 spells CASSAGVTSYEQYF. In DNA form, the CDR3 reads TGCGCCAGCAGCGCGGGGGTTACCTCCTACGAGCAGTACTTC.

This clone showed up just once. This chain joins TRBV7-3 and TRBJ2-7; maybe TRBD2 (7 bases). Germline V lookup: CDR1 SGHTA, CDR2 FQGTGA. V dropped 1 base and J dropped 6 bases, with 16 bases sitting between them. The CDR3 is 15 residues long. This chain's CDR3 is CASSLIMAGATEQYF. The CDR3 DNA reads TGTGCCAGCAGCTTAATCATGGCGGGGGCCACCGAGCAGTACTTC.

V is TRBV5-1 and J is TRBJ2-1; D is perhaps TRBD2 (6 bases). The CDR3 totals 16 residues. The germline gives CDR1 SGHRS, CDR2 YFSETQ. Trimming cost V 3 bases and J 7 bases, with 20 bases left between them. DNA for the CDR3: TGCGCCAGCAGCTGGGCGGACGGGAGTCCTCTAAATGAGCAGTTCTTC. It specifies CASSWADGSPLNEQFF.

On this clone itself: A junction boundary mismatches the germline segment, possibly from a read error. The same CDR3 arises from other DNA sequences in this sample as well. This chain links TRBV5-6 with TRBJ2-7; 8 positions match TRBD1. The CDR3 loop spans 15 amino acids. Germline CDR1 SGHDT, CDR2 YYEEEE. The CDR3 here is CASSLSGTGPYEQYF. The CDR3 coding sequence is TGCGCCAGCAGCCTATCCGGGACAGGTCCCTACGAGCAGTACTTC.